A single sample gave rise to the 7 T cell receptor beta chains below, sequenced in a study of shared clonotypes between healthy human individuals. The repertoire was sequenced with immunoSEQ multiplex PCR; TCRdb's copy has only in-frame clones and lacks some. The data contain some 2,500,000 clones, 80% to 95% of them singletons. The sequenced material came from naive CD4+ T cells from PBMCs. Subset described: CD45RA+ positively selected. These receptors all stem from a man aged 18 to 35 in good health. Some clones in this sample may be carry-over from other donors' samples.

The rearrangement links TRBV30 to TRBJ1-1; perhaps TRBD1 as D (5 bases). CDR1 and CDR2 (germline): GTSNPN, SVGIG (reference sequence). CDR3 length: 13 residues. Between the trimmed V and J ends, which lost 3 bases and 3 bases, there was a span of 11 bases. The CDR3 region is CAWSPGGDTEAFF. In DNA form, the CDR3 reads TGTGCCTGGAGCCCGGGGGGAGACACTGAAGCTTTCTTT.

V is TRBV7-2 and J is TRBJ2-1; D gene unclear. The CDR3 runs to 14 residues. The V gene's germline CDR1 is SGHTA and CDR2 FQGNSA. Trimming stripped 1 base from V and 2 bases from J, with 6 bases between. In nucleotides, the CDR3 is TGTGCCAGCAGCTTAGTTGGGACCTACAATGAGCAGTTCTTC. As protein: CASSLVGTYNEQFF.

The V call is TRBV7-2, the J call TRBJ2-7; D remains unclear. Germline CDR1 is SGHTA and CDR2 is FQGNSA. This CDR3 has 12 residues. V lost 5 bases to trimming and J lost 4 bases, with 9 bases between them. CDR3 coding DNA: TGTGCCAGCAGCGACCTCCGATACGAGCAGTACTTC. It is translated as CASSDLRYEQYF.

This clone was counted once. The CDR3 spells CASSLAKTGQETQYF. The CDR3 nucleotides are TGTGCCAGCAGCTTGGCCAAGACAGGCCAAGAGACCCAGTACTTC. The chain carries TRBV5-4 and TRBJ2-5; TRBD1 is a possible D gene (6 bases). Germline V lookup: CDR1 SGHNT, CDR2 YYREEE (reference sequence). The ends were cut back, 0 bases at V and 1 base at J, with 10 bases in the middle. The CDR3 has 15 residues.

V and J are TRBV4-1 and TRBJ2-2; 11 bases are shared with TRBD2. The CDR3 consists of 17 residues. V trimming: 4 bases; J trimming: 1 base; junction bases outside the gene matches: 5. Germline CDR1 MGHRA, CDR2 YSYEKL. This CDR3 reads CASSRQLAGENTGELFF. DNA of the CDR3: TGCGCCAGCAGCCGTCAACTAGCGGGAGAGAACACCGGGGAGCTGTTTTTT.

V gene TRBV7-3 combines with J gene TRBJ2-1; 7 positions agree with TRBD2. The germline V gene encodes CDR1 SGHTA and CDR2 FQGTGA. The CDR3 has 16 amino acids. With 4 bases clipped from V and 4 bases from J, the junction kept 10 bases outside the gene matches. The CDR3 DNA reads as TGTGCCAGCAGCTCTAAATCTAGCGGAATTTACAATGAGCAGTTCTTC. Translating gives CASSSKSSGIYNEQFF.

V gene TRBV28 combines with J gene TRBJ1-5, with 10 bases identical to TRBD1. J lost 5 bases, V lost 6 bases, and 13 bases had no gene match. Germline V gene sequence: CDR1 MDHEN, CDR2 SYDVKM. The CDR3 loop spans 17 amino acids. CDR3 residues: CASSRDRGRGGDQPQHF. Written as DNA, the CDR3 is TGTGCCAGCAGCAGGGACAGGGGCAGGGGGGGGGATCAGCCCCAGCATTTT.